This T cell receptor (beta chain) was profiled in a study of blood T cell repertoires in COVID-19 (TCRdb year 2020). Turning to the overall study: The collaborator samples originated in the United States, Italy and Spain and spanned the acute and convalescent phases of COVID-19. The prospective study material was composed of cDNA or gDNA derived from T cells, B-cell-depleted T cells, or PBMCs. The dataset comprised deeply sampled blood TCRbeta repertoires from subjects exposed to, actively infected with, or recovered from COVID-19. A freely available public database, intended as a resource for researchers studying the immune response to SARS-CoV-2, is where the repertoires were released. The samples were drawn from the first 160 participants of the ongoing ImmuneRACE study and from 1,254 subjects provided by 6 global collaborators. A de-identified subject ID, COVID-19 status, age in years and sex were almost always included in the sample metadata. HLA class I and class II types, where available, came from metadata supplied by the sample provider rather than from assay-based typing.

Sequences SGHAT (CDR1) and FQNNGV (CDR2) are obtained from the germline V gene. V is trimmed back by 1 base and J by 9 bases, and the junction contains 6 bases that no gene match accounts for. Taken from cysteine to phenylalanine, the CDR3 has 15 residues. Only CDR3 DNA remains: 45 bases, in frame from the first base. What the study reported, not specific to this receptor: The quantity of clinical and demographic metadata differed by source and by participant and was supplied without curation.

TCRbeta CDR3 regions were amplified from genomic DNA by means of the immunoSEQ Assay, a bias-controlled multiplex PCR. The authors' pipeline ran thus. The number of nucleated cells in each sample was estimated by amplification of reference gene primers within the assay. Sequence reads were collapsed and filtered to measure the absolute abundance of every unique TCRbeta CDR3 rearrangement. For each sample, productive Simpson clonality was calculated as the square root of Simpson's diversity index over productive rearrangements. This is the immuneACCESS table as TCRdb keeps it, with only in-frame sequences that have V and J called. A part of the clones is gone; compared with another copy, unresolved V genes explain less than half, and the rest is unexplained. V and J calls and clone size come straight from that table; D and trimming were deduced from the DNA. The sample contains 200,000 to 250,000 clones, about 80% of them found a single time. About 2% of the sample is in the top ten clones.

Another Seattle source contributed samples from volunteer blood donors who had recovered from COVID-19. Whole blood was collected in K2EDTA tubes by collaborating institutions according to the institutions' own protocols. For TCRbeta analysis, collaborators shipped samples in one of three forms: frozen whole blood, isolated PBMCs, or DNA extracted from either of those sample types. Points on this clone: It lacks a known antigen. Within one base of it there is no much larger clone, and no base qualities were kept.

Sequences were obtained from peripheral blood. The chain links TRBV11-2 with TRBJ1-6, with 7 central nucleotides matching TRBD1. The sequence derives from a man aged 25 to 40 who had recovered from COVID-19. The CDR3 sequence is CASSLGNRGVSPLHF. The DNA sequence follows: TGTGCCAGCAGCTTAGGGAACAGGGGAGTTTCACCCCTCCACTTT.